The clone carrying this T cell receptor beta chain showed up just a few times. The data belong to a study of cytomegalovirus exposure and HLA in healthy donors. This CDR3 comprises 15 residues. V lost 0 bases to trimming and J lost 8 bases, with 14 bases between them. Looked up from germline, CDR1 is LGHNA and CDR2 is YNFKEQ. The PCR had 60 Vbeta and 13 Jbeta primers. Authors' processing steps: Later reanalysis found around 84 million unique TCR beta chains, some 10 million of them shared. Produced via immunoSEQ multiplex PCR; TCRdb's table is partial and in-frame only. The D gene and trimming were derived from the DNA, and the V and J assignments and clone size from that table. The table has 65,000 to 90,000 clones, just under 80% seen once.

The chain recombines TRBV4-2 with TRBJ2-1; TRBD2 might be the D (6 bases). The clonotype originates from a middle-aged woman in good health and CMV-seropositive. Sequenced sample: PBMCs. DNA of the CDR3: TGTGCCAGCAGCCAAGAGTCCGGGAGTGTAGATGAGCAGTTCTTC. This translates into CASSQESGSVDEQFF.